This T cell receptor (beta chain) was observed in a study of cytomegalovirus exposure and HLA in healthy donors. Use of 60 Vbeta and 13 Jbeta primers characterized the PCR. Profiled with immunoSEQ multiplex PCR; TCRdb holds only in-frame clones, not every one. The sample records about 150,000 clones, approximately 84% being singletons. Germline V gene data show CDR1 as SNHLY and CDR2 as FYNNEI. After removal of 7 bases from V and 4 bases from J, the junction contained 14 bases not matched to a gene. This CDR3 comprises 18 residues. Material: PBMCs. This receptor was taken from a woman aged 18-29 years in good health and CMV-seronegative. The rearrangement links TRBV2 to TRBJ2-2, with 11 bases that match TRBD2. Here the CDR3 DNA reads TGTGCCAGCATTCTAGCGGGAGGCCCTGATAAGGGCACCGGGGAGCTGTTTTTT. This translates into CASILAGGPDKGTGELFF.